This paragraph covers one T cell receptor beta chain sequence. The target antigen is unknown. These data come from a study of cytomegalovirus exposure and HLA in healthy donors. CDR1 SNHLY and CDR2 FYNNEI come from the germline V gene. The CDR3 loop spans 14 amino acids. V lost 6 bases and J lost 2; bases outside the gene matches: 5. Use of 60 Vbeta and 13 Jbeta primers characterized the PCR. Assay: immunoSEQ multiplex PCR; the TCRdb copy retains only in-frame clones and omits some. The sample lists 150,000 or so clones, over 60% occurring once. Points from the study as a whole: The productive fraction for most TCR beta V segments was about 87% or about 30% in an earlier analysis. Published work reported that the classifier diagnosed cytomegalovirus status with high specificity and sensitivity.

The sequenced sample consisted of PBMCs. The receptor's source is a girl aged 10-17 years in good health and CMV-seronegative. The chain has TRBV2 and TRBJ1-1, with 8 bases matching TRBD1. In DNA form, the CDR3 reads TGTGCCAGCAGACCCGGGACAGGCAACACTGAAGCTTTCTTT. This encodes CASRPGTGNTEAFF.